This T cell receptor beta chain is drawn from a study of cytomegalovirus exposure and HLA in healthy donors. The wider study: Out of around 360 genotyped donors, less than 85% belonged to the Caucasian-associated ancestry cluster.

The PCR made use of 60 Vbeta and 13 Jbeta primers. The repertoire was sequenced with immunoSEQ multiplex PCR; TCRdb's copy has only in-frame clones and lacks some. The sample consists of 120,000 or so clones, around 72% of them appearing once. Donors were nominally healthy when sampled, though unrecorded immune exposures were likely. Looked up from germline, CDR1 is LNHDA and CDR2 is SQIVND (reference sequence). The CDR3 loop spans 15 amino acids. Trimming removed 5 bases from V and 2 bases from J; junction bases left unmatched: 8. The chain joins TRBV19 to TRBJ2-7, with 8 bases identical to TRBD1. Sequencing was performed on PBMCs. The TCR originated in a woman aged 45 to 65 in good health and CMV-seropositive. This chain's CDR3 is CASSAGTGATYEQYF. CDR3 coding DNA: TGTGCCAGTAGTGCCGGGACAGGAGCCACCTACGAGCAGTACTTC.